Presented here are 14 T cell receptor beta chains from one specimen sequenced in a study of cytomegalovirus exposure and HLA in healthy donors. TCRdb's table, derived via immunoSEQ multiplex PCR, lists solely in-frame clones and lacks some. Seen here are 150,000 to 200,000 clones, over 65% observed once, and the top ten hold 6% to 9%. Specimen: PBMCs. Every receptor here comes from a man in his late teens or twenties in good health and CMV-seropositive.

The rearrangement joins TRBV5-1 to TRBJ2-7; no definite D call. Between the trimmed V and J ends, which lost 4 bases and 6 bases, there was a span of 8 bases. This CDR3 has 11 amino acids. From germline, CDR1 is SGHRS and CDR2 YFSETQ. The CDR3 loop reads CASSLSGEQYF. CDR3 in DNA: TGCGCCAGCAGCCTTTCGGGCGAGCAGTACTTC. Drawing the rest from reference TRBV5-1 and TRBJ2-7, the complete variable domain is KAGVTQTPRYLIKTRGQQVTLSCSPISGHRSVSWYQQTPGQGLQFLFEYFSETQRNKGNFPGRFSGRQFSNSRSEMNVSTLELGDSALYLCASSLSGEQYFGPGTRLTVT.

The chain has TRBV10-1 and TRBJ1-3; TRBD1 matches at 7 bases. The CDR3 extends over 14 amino acids. The germline gives CDR1 WNHNN, CDR2 SYGVQD (reference sequence). V trimming: 6 bases; J trimming: 2 bases; junction bases outside the gene matches: 4. The DNA of the CDR3 is TGCGCCAGCAGACCGACAGGGACTGGAAACACCATATATTTT. Translated: CASRPTGTGNTIYF.

The gene calls are TRBV28 and TRBJ2-7; a weak D match, TRBD1 (6 bases). V was clipped by 6 bases and J by 10 bases, with 13 bases between them. Germline V gene data show CDR1 as MDHEN and CDR2 as SYDVKM. CDR3 size: 11 residues. DNA for the CDR3: TGTGCCAGCAGAGACAGGACACGCCAGTACTTC. This translates into CASRDRTRQYF.

This rearrangement joins TRBV5-6 to TRBJ2-7; 7 bases match TRBD1. The CDR3 sequence is 15 residues long. The germline V gene has CDR1 SGHDT and CDR2 YYEEEE. J gave up 3 bases and V 0 bases, and 6 bases lay outside the gene matches. CDR3 sequence (DNA): TGTGCCAGCAGCTTGGGACAGGGACCCCTCTACGAGCAGTACTTC. This encodes CASSLGQGPLYEQYF.

The chain combines TRBV6-6 with TRBJ1-1; TRBD1 matches 7 bases. The CDR3 is 15 residues long. The V and J ends lost 6 bases and 7 bases, in that order; junction bases with no gene match: 14. Germline values: CDR1 MNHNY, CDR2 SVGAGI (reference sequence). This CDR3 reads CASSPARQGYGEAFF. The CDR3 DNA is TGTGCCAGCAGCCCCGCCCGACAGGGATATGGTGAAGCTTTCTTT.

The chain links TRBV4-2 to TRBJ2-2; TRBD2 matches at 13 bases. Germline V lookup: CDR1 LGHNA, CDR2 YNFKEQ. The junction had 10 bases not matched to a gene; V was cut back by 3 bases and J by 6 bases. This CDR3 is 18 amino acids long. CDR3: CASSQGGLAGWGSGELFF. CDR3 in DNA: TGTGCCAGCAGCCAGGGGGGACTAGCGGGGTGGGGGTCCGGGGAGCTGTTTTTT.

The chain recombines TRBV7-2 with TRBJ2-7, with 7 bases matching TRBD1. In germline, CDR1 is SGHTA, CDR2 FQGNSA. V lost 0 bases and J lost 5; bases outside the gene matches: 10. The CDR3 has 16 amino acids. CDR3 sequence (DNA): TGTGCCAGCAGCTTAGCTTCAGGGCCAGGGGGTCACGAGCAGTACTTC. It encodes CASSLASGPGGHEQYF.

The chain combines TRBV7-2 with TRBJ1-2; no firm D call. Deletions cut 1 base from V and 1 base from J, with 10 bases between. The CDR3 consists of 15 residues. The V gene's germline CDR1 is SGHTA and CDR2 FQGNSA. This CDR3 is CASSLGSGVNYGYTF. As DNA, the CDR3 is TGTGCCAGCAGCTTAGGTTCAGGTGTTAACTATGGCTACACCTTC.

This chain links TRBV18 with TRBJ2-4, with 7 bases matching TRBD1. Losses at the gene ends were 3 bases for V and 3 bases for J; bases not matched to a gene: 14. The germline V gene encodes CDR1 KGHSH and CDR2 LQKENI. The CDR3 is made up of 18 amino acids. CDR3 amino acids: CASSPYRGQGVGKNIQYF. The CDR3 DNA is TGTGCCAGCTCACCGTACAGGGGCCAAGGGGTCGGCAAAAACATTCAGTACTTC.

The chain carries TRBV5-1 and TRBJ1-2; 9 positions agree with TRBD1. J gave up 6 bases and V 0 bases, and 6 bases lay outside the gene matches. Germline V CDR1 and CDR2: SGHRS, YFSETQ. The CDR3 has 15 amino acids. The CDR3 DNA reads as TGCGCCAGCAGCTTGGCCGTGGGGGACAGGGATGGCTACACCTTC. It codes for CASSLAVGDRDGYTF. Full variable domain (rest looked up from reference TRBV5-1 and TRBJ1-2): KAGVTQTPRYLIKTRGQQVTLSCSPISGHRSVSWYQQTPGQGLQFLFEYFSETQRNKGNFPGRFSGRQFSNSRSEMNVSTLELGDSALYLCASSLAVGDRDGYTFGSGTRLTVV.

The chain combines TRBV7-2 with TRBJ2-7; D remains ambiguous. V lost 0 bases and J lost 6, with 3 bases in between. The CDR3 is 11 amino acids. Germline assignment: CDR1 SGHTA and CDR2 FQGNSA. CDR3 loop: CASSLAREQYF. The CDR3 bases are TGTGCCAGCAGCTTAGCCCGCGAGCAGTACTTC.

The chain is built from TRBV10-3 and TRBJ2-3, with 7 bases that match TRBD2. The CDR3 totals 13 residues. The V and J ends lost 7 bases and 3 bases, in that order; junction bases with no gene match: 4. The germline V gene has CDR1 ENHRY and CDR2 SYGVKD. The CDR3 region has the DNA TGTGCCATCACGGGCGGGAGTACAGATACGCAGTATTTT. This sequence encodes CAITGGSTDTQYF.

CDR3 in amino acids: CASSLEQGGTDTQYF. The DNA of the CDR3 is TGCGCCAGCAGCTTGGAGCAGGGTGGCACAGATACGCAGTATTTT. V gene TRBV5-1 combines with J gene TRBJ2-3, with D possibly being TRBD1 (5 bases). With 0 bases removed from V and 1 base from J, the gap between germline ends came to 9 bases. The CDR3 runs to 15 residues. Germline CDR1 reads SGHRS; CDR2 reads YFSETQ.

The chain employs TRBV6-5 and TRBJ2-7, with D unclear. With 5 bases removed from V and 3 bases from J, the gap between germline ends came to 14 bases. The CDR3 sequence is 14 residues long. The germline CDR1 and CDR2 sequences are MNHEY and SVGAGI. This chain's CDR3 is CASSLESGNYEQYF. In nucleotides, the CDR3 is TGTGCCAGCAGTCTCGAATCCGGTAACTACGAGCAGTACTTC.